These T cell receptor beta chains were read from a single sample in a study of blood T cell repertoires in COVID-19. Generated by immunoSEQ multiplex PCR, the TCRdb table keeps only in-frame clones and is missing some. The sample lists about 96,000 clones, around 84% occurring once. The source material was peripheral blood. The receptors derive from a woman aged 55-69 years with acute or convalescent COVID-19. The CDR3 runs from the conserved cysteine through the conserved F or W. The D gene is left open where the match is weak. Size tells how often a clone was seen (once, few, many) or the class of an expanded clone, and some rows leave it out.

clone size	V gene	D gene	J gene	CDR3 DNA	CDR3 protein
.	TRBV18	.	TRBJ1-5	TGTGCCAGCTCACCAACTGATCGCAATCAGCCCCAGCATTTT	CASSPTDRNQPQHF
.	TRBV28	.	TRBJ2-5	TGTGCCAGCAGTTTATCAGGGTTTTTAGAGACCCAGTACTTC	CASSLSGFLETQYF
.	TRBV4-3	.	TRBJ1-2	TGCGCCAGCAGCCAAGATGGGGCGGGGAACTATGGCTACACCTTC	CASSQDGAGNYGYTF
.	TRBV5-1	TRBD2	TRBJ2-7	TGCGCCAGCAGCTTGGTATCTAGCGGGAGTTACGAGCAGTACTTC	CASSLVSSGSYEQYF
.	TRBV7-2	.	TRBJ1-4	TGTGCCAGCAGCCCTATGGGGGGTGGTGAAAAACTGTTTTTT	CASSPMGGGEKLFF
.	TRBV19	TRBD2	TRBJ2-2	TGTGCCAGTACCGGGACTAGCGGGTCGAACACCGGGGAGCTGTTTTTT	CASTGTSGSNTGELFF
.	TRBV27	.	TRBJ1-3	TGTGCCAGCAGTTTAGGTGGGAGCTCTGGAAACACCATATATTTT	CASSLGGSSGNTIYF
.	TRBV24-1	.	TRBJ2-3	TGTGCCACCAGCCGAGCCCAGGGTGGAACAGATACGCAGTATTTT	CATSRAQGGTDTQYF
.	TRBV9	TRBD1	TRBJ2-2	TGTGCCAGCAGCGTAATGGGACAGAATACCGGGGAGCTGTTTTTT	CASSVMGQNTGELFF
once	TRBV7-9	.	TRBJ2-7	TGTGCCAGCAGCTTAAAGGGGGCCTACGAGCAGTACTTC	CASSLKGAYEQYF
.	TRBV7-3	.	TRBJ1-2	TGTGCCAGCAGCTTAAACCAGGGTTACGGCTACACCTTC	CASSLNQGYGYTF
.	TRBV5-4	.	TRBJ1-3	TGTGCCAGCAGCTTGGAGGCGGAAGGAAACACCATATATTTT	CASSLEAEGNTIYF
.	TRBV14	TRBD2	TRBJ2-3	TGTGCCAGCAGTAGTATCCAGCGGGGGGGTCACATAGATACGCAGTATTTT	CASSSIQRGGHIDTQYF
.	TRBV6-5	.	TRBJ1-1	TGTGCCAGCAGTCAGGGAATTGGTGAAGCTTTCTTT	CASSQGIGEAFF
.	TRBV3-1/TRBV3-2	TRBD2	TRBJ2-3	TGTGCCAGCAGCCTAGCGGGGATCGGAACAGATACGCAGTATTTT	CASSLAGIGTDTQYF
.	TRBV2	.	TRBJ1-6	TGTGCCAGCGCGAATGGTCCGGGGTACAGTTCACCCCTCCACTTT	CASANGPGYSSPLHF
once	TRBV27	.	TRBJ2-5	TGTGCCAGCAGCCCGCGCGGGGCTAGAAGCGAGACCCAGTACTTC	CASSPRGARSETQYF
.	TRBV11-3	.	TRBJ2-1	TGTGCCAGCAGCTTAGTGGGTAGCGACGGGGAGCAGTTCTTC	CASSLVGSDGEQFF
.	TRBV27	TRBD1	TRBJ1-1	TGTGCCAGCAGTGCCGGGACAGGGAGCATGGGTTTCTTT	CASSAGTGSMGFF
.	TRBV19	TRBD1	TRBJ1-2	TGTGCCAGTAGTATAGATTCCAGGGGGAACTATGGCTACACCTTC	CASSIDSRGNYGYTF
.	TRBV19	.	TRBJ1-3	TGTGCCACCGCCGAGATCTCTGGAAACACCATATATTTT	CATAEISGNTIYF
.	TRBV4-1	.	TRBJ1-2	TGCGCCAGCAGCCAATACCTGGGGGGTGGCTACACCTTC	CASSQYLGGGYTF
once	TRBV20-1	.	TRBJ1-1	TGCAGTGCTAGTGCTGGGCTAATGAACACTGAAGCTTTCTTT	CSASAGLMNTEAFF
few	TRBV7-2	.	TRBJ2-3	TGTGCCAGCAGCCCGGGACTCCCGGGAGATACGCAGTATTTT	CASSPGLPGDTQYF
.	TRBV7-9	TRBD1	TRBJ1-2	TGTGCCAGCAGCACCCGGGACAGTGGCTACACCTTC	CASSTRDSGYTF
.	TRBV28	.	TRBJ2-7	TGTGCCAGCAGTGAGGGCAGGTTAGGGGAGCAGTACTTC	CASSEGRLGEQYF
.	TRBV11-3	TRBD2	TRBJ2-7	TGTGCCAGCAGCTTAGGACTAGCGGGGGATGAGCAGTACTTC	CASSLGLAGDEQYF
.	TRBV19	TRBD1	TRBJ1-2	TGTGCCAGTAGTATCCTTGGACAGGGGATTCACTATGGCTACACCTTC	CASSILGQGIHYGYTF
.	TRBV12-5	TRBD1	TRBJ2-2	TGTGCTAGTGGTTTCGTCGGGACAGGGATAGACGGGGAGCTGTTTTTT	CASGFVGTGIDGELFF
.	TRBV27	.	TRBJ1-4	TGTGCCAGCAGTCAAAGGGGAACTAATGAAAAACTGTTTTTT	CASSQRGTNEKLFF
.	TRBV11-3	TRBD1	TRBJ1-1	TGTGCCAGCAGCTTTGGGACAGGGACACCCCTGGTTGCTTTCTTT	CASSFGTGTPLVAFF
.	TRBV6-5	.	TRBJ2-7	TGTGCCAGCTTATTCACAGGGATAGGGCTCGAGCAGTACTTC	CASLFTGIGLEQYF
.	TRBV28	.	TRBJ1-4	TGTGCCAGCAGTTTACCAGTGGGGCGAGAAAAACTGTTTTTT	CASSLPVGREKLFF
.	TRBV3-1/TRBV3-2	TRBD1	TRBJ1-2	TGTGCCAGCAGCCAAGCGGGACAGATCTATGGCTACACCTTC	CASSQAGQIYGYTF
.	TRBV4-2	.	TRBJ2-7	TGTGCCAGCAGCCAAGATTGGAGCCCCTTAGACGAGCAGTACTTC	CASSQDWSPLDEQYF
.	TRBV30	TRBD1	TRBJ1-5	TGTGCCTGGAGTTTACAGGGGAGCAATCAGCCCCAGCATTTT	CAWSLQGSNQPQHF